This TCR beta chain was found in a study of T cells in Graves' hyperthyroidism and ophthalmopathy. Amplification yielded TCR beta CDR3 regions, with RNA transcripts as the source. The TCR CDR3 first-round RT-PCR relied on the HTBI primer set. TCRdb itself ran the multiplex PCR reads through MiXCR, one entry per CDR3 protein. The data show roughly 240,000 distinct CDR3 sequences, around 24% seen once. The table lists this clonotype with many counts. Germline values: CDR1 MNHEY, CDR2 SVGAGI. V lost 5 bases and J 2 bases, leaving 15 bases between the germline ends. This CDR3 contains 15 residues. The sequencing sample was made of blood. The source is a woman aged 40 to 55 with Graves' ophthalmopathy. The chain couples TRBV6-5 to TRBJ2-5; D perhaps matches TRBD2 (6 bases). In DNA form, the CDR3 reads TGTGCCAGCAGTCACAGTCGACTAGGACAAGAGACCCAGTACTTC. Protein product: CASSHSRLGQETQYF.